The 29 T cell receptor beta chains listed next were all sequenced from one sample in a study of low-dose radiotherapy and immunotherapy resistance in tumors. First-strand cDNA used TRAV- and TRBV-specific primers, covering alpha and beta chains. PCR amplification of the TCRs was performed with Phusion for 20 to 25 PCR cycles, and it relied on a constant-region primer together with a V-primer adapter. One entry per CDR3 protein, called by TCRdb with MiXCR from the reads. This sample yields 18,000 or so distinct CDR3 sequences, of which about 74% are seen a single time; around 10% belongs to the top ten. The receptors shown here come from a human donor with advanced metastatic prostate, ovarian, gallbladder or colorectal cancer (not recorded which). This table probably holds off-target reads from a library built for another chain.

The V call is TRBV30, the J call TRBJ2-3, with D possibly being TRBD1 (6 bases). Trimming took off 4 bases at V and 4 bases at J, with 18 bases between the two ends. Germline V gives CDR1 GTSNPN, CDR2 SVGIG (reference sequence). The CDR3 sequence is 15 residues long. The CDR3 here is CAWTPGQAVSDTQYF. CDR3 nucleotides: TGTGCCTGGACCCCGGGACAAGCTGTCTCAGATACGCAGTATTTT.

This clonotype was seen a single time. This rearrangement joins TRBV4-3 to TRBJ2-7, with 12 bases identical to TRBD2. This CDR3 is 17 amino acids long. Germline loops: CDR1 LGHNA, CDR2 YSLEER. The V and J ends lost 4 bases and 3 bases, in that order; junction bases with no gene match: 10. The CDR3 nucleotides are TGCGCCAGCAGCCCTGCCGGGACTAGCGGGCGCCTCTACGAGCAGTACTTC. This sequence encodes CASSPAGTSGRLYEQYF.

This clonotype was observed once. The chain has TRBV24-1 and TRBJ2-3, with 12 bases lining up with TRBD2. Looked up from germline, CDR1 is KGHDR and CDR2 is SFDVKD. The CDR3 is made up of 15 amino acids. The trim removed 3 bases at V and 4 bases at J, leaving 1 base unmatched. CDR3 loop: CATSDPSGRADTQYF. The DNA for the CDR3 is TGTGCCACCAGTGATCCTAGCGGGAGGGCAGATACGCAGTATTTT.

This clonotype has just a few counts. J is TRBJ2-2 and V is TRBV5-1; D ambiguous. The CDR3 runs to 14 residues. The V gene's germline CDR1 is SGHRS and CDR2 YFSETQ. Trimming took off 2 bases at V and 4 bases at J, with 9 bases between the two ends. The CDR3 DNA reads as TGCGCCAGCAGCTTCTCACTGCCCACCGGGGAGCTGTTTTTT. It specifies CASSFSLPTGELFF.

This chain links TRBV30 with TRBJ2-7, with D unclear. CDR3 size: 15 residues. The V and J ends lost 4 bases and 3 bases respectively, with 19 bases between them. Germline V CDR1 and CDR2: GTSNPN, SVGIG (reference sequence). Written as DNA, the CDR3 is TGTGCCTGGACCCGCCACTTAATCGGAGACTACGAGCAGTACTTC. Protein sequence: CAWTRHLIGDYEQYF.

The table lists this clonotype with a count of one. The chain couples TRBV6-2 or TRBV6-3 to TRBJ2-7; D gene unclear. Per germline, CDR1 MNHEY and CDR2 SVGEGT. Trimming pared 4 bases from V and 2 bases from J, leaving 12 bases between. The CDR3 spans 14 residues. The CDR3 bases are TGTGCCAGCAGTTTCCGGGTTCTTCCCTACGAGCAGTACTTC. Its protein is CASSFRVLPYEQYF.

J is TRBJ1-4 and V is TRBV6-6; 8 positions match TRBD1. CDR3 size: 15 residues. Germline V CDR1 and CDR2: MNHNY, SVGAGI (reference sequence). The trim removed 0 bases at V and 7 bases at J, leaving 4 bases unmatched. The CDR3 protein is CASSYSGQGTEKLFF. CDR3 nucleotide sequence: TGTGCCAGCAGTTACTCAGGACAGGGTACTGAAAAACTGTTTTTT.

The chain carries TRBV5-1 and TRBJ2-1, with TRBD1 identical over 9 bases. After removal of 4 bases from V and 2 bases from J, the junction contained 7 bases not matched to a gene. This CDR3 has 16 residues. From germline, CDR1 is SGHRS and CDR2 YFSETQ. CDR3 bases: TGCGCCAGCAGCCGGAGGACAGGGGTTACCTACAATGAGCAGTTCTTC. Protein: CASSRRTGVTYNEQFF.

This rearrangement joins TRBV3-1 to TRBJ2-5; no firm D call. CDR1 is LGHDT, CDR2 YNNKEL, per germline (reference sequence). The CDR3 covers 15 residues. Trimming removed 0 bases from V and 5 bases from J, with 13 bases in between. This chain's CDR3 is CASSQDRVASETQYF. Written as DNA, the CDR3 is TGTGCCAGCAGCCAAGATCGGGTAGCTAGTGAGACCCAGTACTTC.

The gene calls are TRBV2 and TRBJ2-5; TRBD2 agrees at 15 bases. Germline CDR1 SNHLY, CDR2 FYNNEI. Trimming removed 7 bases from V and 2 bases from J; junction bases left unmatched: 11. The CDR3 has 18 amino acids. CDR3 region: CASNGLAGGREPQETQYF. The CDR3 nucleotides are TGTGCCAGCAACGGACTAGCGGGAGGGCGGGAACCACAAGAGACCCAGTACTTC. Combining the CDR3 with reference TRBV2 and TRBJ2-5 gives the whole variable domain EPEVTQTPSHQVTQMGQEVILRCVPISNHLYFYWYRQILGQKVEFLVSFYNNEISEKSEIFDDQFSVERPDGSNFTLKIRSTKLEDSAMYFCASNGLAGGREPQETQYFGPGTRLLVL.

The genes are TRBV5-4 and TRBJ1-3; D gene unclear. Germline CDR1 is SGHNT and CDR2 is YYREEE (reference sequence). The CDR3 contains 13 residues. V lost 1 base and J 3 bases, leaving 5 bases between the germline ends. The CDR3 loop reads CASSLTVGNTIYF. CDR3 sequence (DNA): TGTGCCAGCAGCTTGACAGTTGGAAACACCATATATTTT.

V usage is TRBV5-4 and J usage is TRBJ1-1; D is perhaps TRBD1 (5 bases). Germline CDR1 SGHNT, CDR2 YYREEE (reference sequence). Trimming shortened V by 3 bases and J by 0 bases, and 12 bases separated the two germline ends. There are 15 residues in the CDR3. The CDR3: CASSWGGGVNTEAFF. The CDR3 coding sequence is TGTGCCAGCAGCTGGGGCGGCGGGGTGAACACTGAAGCTTTCTTT.

The rearrangement uses TRBV6-5 and TRBJ2-2; TRBD2 matches at 7 bases. Germline loops: CDR1 MNHEY, CDR2 SVGAGI. The CDR3 totals 15 residues. The V and J ends lost 5 bases and 0 bases, in that order; junction bases with no gene match: 3. The CDR3 loop is CASSRGGPNTGELFF. DNA for the CDR3: TGTGCCAGCAGTCGCGGGGGTCCGAACACCGGGGAGCTGTTTTTT.

The rearrangement joins TRBV15 to TRBJ1-5; D is uncertain. The germline gives CDR1 LNHNV, CDR2 YYDKDF (reference sequence). The CDR3 totals 13 residues. Trimming took off 5 bases at V and 5 bases at J, with 10 bases between the two ends. This chain's CDR3 is CATSETQYQPQHF. The CDR3 nucleotides are TGTGCCACCAGCGAGACACAATATCAGCCCCAGCATTTT. The complete variable domain, with remaining parts taken from reference TRBV15 and TRBJ1-5, reads DAMVIQNPRYQVTQFGKPVTLSCSQTLNHNVMYWYQQKSSQAPKLLFHYYDKDFNNEADTPDNFQSRRPNTSFCFLDIRSPGLGDTAMYLCATSETQYQPQHFGDGTRLSIL.

This rearrangement joins TRBV10-3 to TRBJ1-2; D is unclear. The germline V gene encodes CDR1 ENHRY and CDR2 SYGVKD. The V and J ends lost 6 bases and 0 bases respectively, with 11 bases between them. CDR3 length: 14 residues. The CDR3 DNA is TGTGCCATCAGGAAGGACCGCGCTAACTATGGCTACACCTTC. This encodes CAIRKDRANYGYTF.

Points on this clonotype: One end of the junction varies from germline; a read error may be responsible. This chain uses TRBV19 with TRBJ2-5; D tentatively fits TRBD1 or TRBD2 (5 bases each). The CDR3 sequence is 13 residues long. Per germline, CDR1 LNHDA and CDR2 SQIVND (reference sequence). As DNA, the CDR3 is TGTGCCAGCAGTACCGGGGCCCAAGAGACCCAGTACTTC. This translates into CASSTGAQETQYF.

The rearrangement joins TRBV5-6 to TRBJ1-5, with D tentatively TRBD1 (5 bases). Germline V gene lookup returns CDR1 SGHDT and CDR2 YYEEEE. The CDR3 runs 16 residues. V lost 1 base and J 2 bases, leaving 13 bases between the germline ends. CDR3 sequence (DNA): TGTGCCAGCAGCTTGCGTGACGGGACGGGCAATCAGCCCCAGCATTTT. Translating it yields CASSLRDGTGNQPQHF.

This clonotype was observed a handful of times. This sequence joins TRBV6-2 or TRBV6-3 and TRBJ2-4; D is possibly TRBD1 (5 bases). CDR3 length equals 16 residues. Trimming removed 6 bases at V and 5 bases at J, with 20 bases between. Per the germline V gene, CDR1 is MNHEY and CDR2 is SVGEGT. The CDR3 spells CASSSLGQGRENIQYF. CDR3 sequence (DNA): TGTGCCAGCAGCTCGTTGGGGCAGGGAAGAGAAAACATTCAGTACTTC.

This clonotype came up a few times. This chain joins TRBV5-1 and TRBJ2-5, with a tentative D call TRBD2 (8 bases). The V gene lost 3 bases and the J gene lost 5 bases, with 23 bases spanning the gap. CDR3 size: 17 residues. CDR1 and CDR2 (germline): SGHRS, YFSETQ. CDR3 loop: CASSSGLVSTGQETQYF. The CDR3 DNA reads as TGCGCCAGCAGCTCGGGACTAGTGAGCACGGGACAGGAGACCCAGTACTTC. Supplemented by reference TRBV5-1 and TRBJ2-5, the full variable domain reads KAGVTQTPRYLIKTRGQQVTLSCSPISGHRSVSWYQQTPGQGLQFLFEYFSETQRNKGNFPGRFSGRQFSNSRSEMNVSTLELGDSALYLCASSSGLVSTGQETQYFGPGTRLLVL.

Only a few counts were recorded for this clonotype. This chain joins TRBV7-9 and TRBJ2-1; TRBD2 agrees at 8 bases. The germline gives CDR1 SEHNR, CDR2 FQNEAQ (reference sequence). Losses at the gene ends were 5 bases for V and 5 bases for J; bases not matched to a gene: 8. The CDR3 contains 15 residues. CDR3 sequence: CASSGSGSSHNEQFF. In DNA, the CDR3 is TGTGCCAGCAGCGGGAGCGGGAGCTCTCACAATGAGCAGTTCTTC.

The chain links TRBV6-6 to TRBJ1-5, with 9 bases fitting TRBD1. The CDR3 sequence is 14 residues long. V lost 5 bases to trimming and J lost 11 bases; unmatched junction nucleotides: 10. Germline-derived CDR1 and CDR2 are MNHNY and SVGAGI (reference sequence). The CDR3 nucleotides read TGTGCCAGCAGTCCCGGGACAGGGAGGCCGTCCCAGCATTTT. Its translation: CASSPGTGRPSQHF.

This clonotype occurred a few times. The rearrangement links TRBV19 to TRBJ2-2, with no clear D. Germline V gene lookup returns CDR1 LNHDA and CDR2 SQIVND (reference sequence). V was pared by 3 bases and J by 5 bases, with 4 bases between. This CDR3 has 12 residues. The CDR3 DNA sequence: TGTGCCAGTAGTATGTTGACCGGGGAGCTGTTTTTT. Its protein is CASSMLTGELFF.

Only one count was recorded for this clonotype. The chain employs TRBV7-9 and TRBJ2-3; 7 nucleotides align to TRBD2. CDR3 length: 17 residues. Germline lookup yields CDR1 SEHNR and CDR2 FQNEAQ (reference sequence). The ends lost 2 bases at V and 4 bases at J; junction bases unmatched: 12. The CDR3 bases are TGTGCCAGCAGCTTAAATTCGGGCGGGGCGGGGGCAGATACGCAGTATTTT. The encoded protein is CASSLNSGGAGADTQYF. The full variable domain, with the rest looked up from reference TRBV7-9 and TRBJ2-3, is DTGVSQNPRHKITKRGQNVTFRCDPISEHNRLYWYRQTLGQGPEFLTYFQNEAQLEKSRLLSDRFSAERPKGSFSTLEIQRTEQGDSAMYLCASSLNSGGAGADTQYFGPGTRLTVL.

The chain links TRBV6-2 or TRBV6-3 to TRBJ2-7; TRBD2 aligns across 13 bases. The germline gives CDR1 MNHEY, CDR2 SVGEGT. Trimming at V came to 6 bases and at J to 6 bases, leaving 5 bases not matched to a gene. The length of the CDR3 is 14 residues. In DNA form, the CDR3 reads TGTGCCAGCAGCCCACTAGCGGGAGGGACCGAGCAGTACTTC. Translating gives CASSPLAGGTEQYF.

In this sample, this clonotype turned up a few times. The rearrangement uses TRBV4-1 and TRBJ1-4; 9 nucleotides match TRBD1. Trimming removed 4 bases from V and 6 bases from J; junction bases left unmatched: 15. The V gene's germline CDR1 is MGHRA and CDR2 YSYEKL. The CDR3 loop spans 18 amino acids. CDR3 DNA: TGCGCCAGCAGCCCCCCCGGGCGGACAGGGGCGAGAGATGAAAAACTGTTTTTT. It specifies CASSPPGRTGARDEKLFF.

CDR3 amino acids: CASSLVGGSRNEQFF. In DNA form, the CDR3 reads TGTGCCAGCAGCTTAGTAGGCGGGAGTAGAAATGAGCAGTTCTTC. This chain connects TRBV7-4 to TRBJ2-1; 7 nucleotides line up with TRBD2. Unmatched junction bases numbered 7, after V lost 1 base and J lost 7 bases. This CDR3 has 15 residues. Looked up from germline, CDR1 is SGHVT and CDR2 is SQSDAQ.

This chain links TRBV20-1 with TRBJ2-3; a weak D match, TRBD2 (6 bases). The CDR3 runs 11 residues. V lost 3 bases, J lost 5 bases, and 6 bases lay in between. Germline CDR1 and CDR2: DFQATT and SNEGSKA (reference sequence). The DNA for the CDR3 is TGCAGTGCTAGGGGAGGAGATACGCAGTATTTT. Its protein is CSARGGDTQYF.

This clonotype was counted a few times. The CDR3 sequence: CASSISDQPQHF. CDR3 DNA sequence: TGTGCCAGTAGTATTTCCGATCAGCCCCAGCATTTT. The rearrangement links TRBV19 to TRBJ1-5; no clear D. Deletions cut 3 bases from V and 5 bases from J, with 5 bases between. The CDR3 has 12 residues. Per the germline V gene, CDR1 is LNHDA and CDR2 is SQIVND (reference sequence).

With regard to this clonotype: A read error may account for a junction end that differs from germline. CDR3: CATSDRPRVDLDNEQFF. The CDR3 nucleotides are TGTGCCACCAGTGACCGCCCCAGGGTGGATCTGGACAATGAGCAGTTCTTC. The chain links TRBV27 to TRBJ2-1; a weak D match, TRBD1 (5 bases). CDR1 MNHEY and CDR2 SMNVEV come from the germline V gene (reference sequence). The CDR3 sequence is 17 residues long.